This TCR beta chain was obtained from a study of cytomegalovirus exposure and HLA in healthy donors. Findings and caveats of the study: Most TCR sequences were uncommon, yet certain public TCRs appeared in many donors. Among the CMV-associated chains, a few were confirmed in vitro as specific for CMV antigens.

PCR primers comprised 60 Vbeta and 13 Jbeta primers. Libraries were prepared by immunoSEQ multiplex PCR; TCRdb keeps only in-frame clonotypes and omits some of them. The sample lists about 120,000 clones, around three quarters occurring once. Points on this clone: What it binds is unknown.

CDR1 is MNHNS and CDR2 is SASEGT in the germline V gene. The CDR3 length is 13 residues. Between the trimmed V and J ends, which lost 3 bases and 5 bases, there was a span of 10 bases. The chain carries TRBV6-1 and TRBJ2-5; D gene unclear. What was sequenced was PBMCs. The sequence came from a man aged 18 to 30 in good health and CMV-seropositive. The CDR3 DNA is TGTGCCAGCAGTGATCCTAGTTTTGAGACCCAGTACTTC. Encoded protein: CASSDPSFETQYF.